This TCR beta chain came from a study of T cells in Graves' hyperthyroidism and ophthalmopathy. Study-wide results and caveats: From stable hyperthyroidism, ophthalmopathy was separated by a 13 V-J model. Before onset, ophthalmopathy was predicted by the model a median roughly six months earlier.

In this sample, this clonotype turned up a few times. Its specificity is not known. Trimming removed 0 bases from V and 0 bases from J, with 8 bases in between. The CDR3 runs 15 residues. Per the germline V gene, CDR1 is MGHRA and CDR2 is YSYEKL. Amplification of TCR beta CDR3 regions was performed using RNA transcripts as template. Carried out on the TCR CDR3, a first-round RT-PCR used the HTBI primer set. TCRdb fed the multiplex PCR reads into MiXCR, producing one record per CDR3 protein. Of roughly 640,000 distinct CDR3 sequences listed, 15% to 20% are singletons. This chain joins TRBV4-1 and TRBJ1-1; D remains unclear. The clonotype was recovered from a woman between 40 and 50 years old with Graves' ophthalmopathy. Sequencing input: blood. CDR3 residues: CASSQEVKMNTEAFF. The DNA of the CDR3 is TGCGCCAGCAGCCAAGAGGTCAAAATGAACACTGAAGCTTTCTTT.